Listed below are T cell receptor beta chains from one sample, sequenced in a study of breast tumors, draining lymph nodes, adjacent tissues. One entry per CDR3 protein, called by TCRdb with MiXCR from the multiplex PCR reads. Of around 130,000 distinct CDR3 sequences in the sample, 15% to 20% were seen once. The sample consisted of axillary lymph node tissue. The receptor source for this set is a female donor with breast cancer. Some clones in this sample may be carry-over from other donors' samples. Both conserved end residues are part of each CDR3. A D gene is named only where the DNA matches it firmly. Not all rows give a size; the values are once, few, many and, for expanded clones, a class.

j_call: TRBJ2-1; clone_size: many; d_call: TRBD2; cdr3_length: 14; v_call: TRBV20-1; cdr3_nt: TGCAGTGCTAGTTTACTAGCGGGAGACAATGAGCAGTTCTTC; cdr3_aa: CSASLLAGDNEQFF
j_call: TRBJ2-3; clone_size: -; d_call: TRBD2; cdr3_length: 16; v_call: TRBV6-5; cdr3_nt: TGTGCCAGCAGGGGGGGAGCGGGGGTGGGTACAGATACGCAGTATTTT; cdr3_aa: CASRGGAGVGTDTQYF
j_call: TRBJ2-7; clone_size: many; d_call: -; cdr3_length: 15; v_call: TRBV20-1; cdr3_nt: TGCAGTGCTAACCCGACGGAACATAAGGCCTACGAGCAGTACTTC; cdr3_aa: CSANPTEHKAYEQYF
j_call: TRBJ1-2; clone_size: many; d_call: -; cdr3_length: 15; v_call: TRBV4-1; cdr3_nt: TGCGCCAGCAGCCAAGATCCGGGAGTAAACTATGGCTACACCTTC; cdr3_aa: CASSQDPGVNYGYTF
j_call: TRBJ2-7; clone_size: many; d_call: -; cdr3_length: 17; v_call: TRBV10-2; cdr3_nt: TGCGCCAGCAGTGAGTCAGGGGGGGCCTTCTCCACCTACGAGCAGTACTTC; cdr3_aa: CASSESGGAFSTYEQYF
j_call: TRBJ2-3; clone_size: many; d_call: TRBD2; cdr3_length: 15; v_call: TRBV6-5; cdr3_nt: TGTGCCAGCAGTTACTCGGGGGGGGGCACAGATACGCAGTATTTT; cdr3_aa: CASSYSGGGTDTQYF
j_call: TRBJ1-4; clone_size: -; d_call: -; cdr3_length: 15; v_call: TRBV6-1; cdr3_nt: TGTGCCAGCAGTGAAGACCCGTATACTAATGAAAAACTGTTTTTT; cdr3_aa: CASSEDPYTNEKLFF
j_call: TRBJ1-4; clone_size: many; d_call: -; cdr3_length: 13; v_call: TRBV20-1; cdr3_nt: TGCAGTGTAAAAGGGGGGGCTAATGAAAAACTGTTTTTT; cdr3_aa: CSVKGGANEKLFF
j_call: TRBJ2-2; clone_size: many; d_call: TRBD1; cdr3_length: 16; v_call: TRBV25-1; cdr3_nt: TGTGCCAGCAGTGAATACGGGACAGCGAACACCGGGGAGCTGTTTTTT; cdr3_aa: CASSEYGTANTGELFF
j_call: TRBJ2-1; clone_size: -; d_call: -; cdr3_length: 13; v_call: TRBV5-4; cdr3_nt: TGTGCCAGCAGCTTGACGGCTTCCAATGAGCAGTTCTTC; cdr3_aa: CASSLTASNEQFF
j_call: TRBJ1-5; clone_size: many; d_call: -; cdr3_length: 16; v_call: TRBV7-9; cdr3_nt: TGTGCCAGCAGCTTAGTCGGAGGAGGGTCGGGTCAGCCCCAGCATTTT; cdr3_aa: CASSLVGGGSGQPQHF
j_call: TRBJ1-6; clone_size: many; d_call: TRBD1; cdr3_length: 13; v_call: TRBV6-5; cdr3_nt: TGTGCCAGCAACGGACAGGGAGCTTCACCCCTCCACTTT; cdr3_aa: CASNGQGASPLHF
j_call: TRBJ2-2; clone_size: many; d_call: TRBD2; cdr3_length: 17; v_call: TRBV7-2; cdr3_nt: TGTGCCAGCAGCTTAGGGACTAGCGGGAGGAAGGTCGGGGAGCTGTTTTTT; cdr3_aa: CASSLGTSGRKVGELFF
j_call: TRBJ2-2; clone_size: many; d_call: -; cdr3_length: 18; v_call: TRBV7-9; cdr3_nt: TGTGCCAGCAGCTCAGACCAGGGACGGGGCGTCCCACCCGGGGAGCTGTTTTTT; cdr3_aa: CASSSDQGRGVPPGELFF
j_call: TRBJ2-6; clone_size: -; d_call: -; cdr3_length: 16; v_call: TRBV4-2; cdr3_nt: TGTGCCAGCAGCCAAGGGGACAACTCTGGGGCCAACGTCCTGACTTTC; cdr3_aa: CASSQGDNSGANVLTF
j_call: TRBJ2-7; clone_size: many; d_call: TRBD2; cdr3_length: 17; v_call: TRBV4-1; cdr3_nt: TGCGCCAGCAGCCAAGATGCGGTTAGCGGGAGGTCTGGGGAGCAGTACTTC; cdr3_aa: CASSQDAVSGRSGEQYF
j_call: TRBJ2-1; clone_size: many; d_call: TRBD1; cdr3_length: 16; v_call: TRBV20-1; cdr3_nt: TGCAGTGCTGACGAGACAGGGGGAAGATCCTACAATGAGCAGTTCTTC; cdr3_aa: CSADETGGRSYNEQFF
j_call: TRBJ1-4; clone_size: many; d_call: TRBD1; cdr3_length: 14; v_call: TRBV19; cdr3_nt: TGTGCCAGTAGCGGAACAGGGGATATTGAAAAACTGTTTTTT; cdr3_aa: CASSGTGDIEKLFF
j_call: TRBJ2-7; clone_size: many; d_call: -; cdr3_length: 15; v_call: TRBV7-9; cdr3_nt: TGTGCCAGCAGCCCCCACCGGGAACTCGGATACGAGCAGTACTTC; cdr3_aa: CASSPHRELGYEQYF
j_call: TRBJ2-3; clone_size: few; d_call: -; cdr3_length: 16; v_call: TRBV28; cdr3_nt: TGTGCCAGCATCAAAAGCAGTGGGGCAAATGGGGATACGCAGTATTTT; cdr3_aa: CASIKSSGANGDTQYF
j_call: TRBJ1-3; clone_size: many; d_call: TRBD1; cdr3_length: 17; v_call: TRBV20-1; cdr3_nt: TGCAGTGCTAGAGGGGGGGACAGAGGTCTCTTCGGAAACACCATATATTTT; cdr3_aa: CSARGGDRGLFGNTIYF
j_call: TRBJ1-6; clone_size: -; d_call: -; cdr3_length: 15; v_call: TRBV7-6; cdr3_nt: TGTGCCGGCAGCTTAGCCGGGGAGGGAAATTCACCCCCCCACTTT; cdr3_aa: CAGSLAGEGNSPPHF
j_call: TRBJ2-1; clone_size: many; d_call: -; cdr3_length: 14; v_call: TRBV9; cdr3_nt: TGTGCCAGCAGCGTAGCTTTGAGGGACAATGAGCAGTTCTTC; cdr3_aa: CASSVALRDNEQFF
j_call: TRBJ2-5; clone_size: many; d_call: TRBD1; cdr3_length: 13; v_call: TRBV6-5; cdr3_nt: TGTGCCAGCCAGCCAGGGGGCACAGAGACCCAGTACTTC; cdr3_aa: CASQPGGTETQYF
j_call: TRBJ2-3; clone_size: many; d_call: -; cdr3_length: 13; v_call: TRBV7-3; cdr3_nt: TGTGCCAGCAGCTTGGAGAGCACAGATACGCAGTATTTT; cdr3_aa: CASSLESTDTQYF
j_call: TRBJ2-4; clone_size: many; d_call: TRBD1; cdr3_length: 15; v_call: TRBV15; cdr3_nt: TGTGCCACGACCGACAGGGGTCTAGCCAAAAACATTCAGTACTTC; cdr3_aa: CATTDRGLAKNIQYF
j_call: TRBJ2-1; clone_size: few; d_call: -; cdr3_length: 18; v_call: TRBV28; cdr3_nt: TGTGCTAGCACATCCCTGGGAGGACCTAGTATAATCTACAATGAGCAGTTCTTC; cdr3_aa: CASTSLGGPSIIYNEQFF
j_call: TRBJ2-1; clone_size: many; d_call: TRBD2; cdr3_length: 16; v_call: TRBV11-2; cdr3_nt: TGTGCCAGCAGCTTAGATTTTGAGACTAGCAGACGAGAGCAGTTCTTC; cdr3_aa: CASSLDFETSRREQFF
j_call: TRBJ2-1; clone_size: many; d_call: TRBD1; cdr3_length: 13; v_call: TRBV29-1; cdr3_nt: TGCAGCGTTGATCGACAGGGTTGGGATGAGCAGTTCTTC; cdr3_aa: CSVDRQGWDEQFF
j_call: TRBJ2-3; clone_size: -; d_call: -; cdr3_length: 12; v_call: TRBV5-1; cdr3_nt: TGCGCCAGCAGCGTCACTGAGGATACGCAGTATTTT; cdr3_aa: CASSVTEDTQYF
j_call: TRBJ2-3; clone_size: many; d_call: TRBD1; cdr3_length: 18; v_call: TRBV12-5; cdr3_nt: TGTGCTAGTGCTTCCCGGGGCACGACAGGGAGCGACCCGGATACGCAGTATTTT; cdr3_aa: CASASRGTTGSDPDTQYF
j_call: TRBJ2-7; clone_size: many; d_call: -; cdr3_length: 17; v_call: TRBV4-1; cdr3_nt: TGCGCCAGCAGCCAAGATCGGTATAGGGGAAGCTCCTACGAGCAGTACTTC; cdr3_aa: CASSQDRYRGSSYEQYF
j_call: TRBJ2-2; clone_size: many; d_call: TRBD2; cdr3_length: 15; v_call: TRBV7-2; cdr3_nt: TGTGCCAGCAGTATACTAGCGGACAACACCGGGGAGCTGTTTTTT; cdr3_aa: CASSILADNTGELFF
j_call: TRBJ1-4; clone_size: -; d_call: TRBD1; cdr3_length: 15; v_call: TRBV19; cdr3_nt: TGTGCCAGTAGTATGGGGACAGTTGGTAATGAAAAACTGTTTTTT; cdr3_aa: CASSMGTVGNEKLFF
j_call: TRBJ1-2; clone_size: few; d_call: -; cdr3_length: 12; v_call: TRBV6-1; cdr3_nt: TGTGCCAGCAGTGAAGTTCGGGGTGGCTACACCTTC; cdr3_aa: CASSEVRGGYTF
j_call: TRBJ2-1; clone_size: many; d_call: TRBD2; cdr3_length: 13; v_call: TRBV3-1; cdr3_nt: TGTGCCAGCAGCCAGCTAGCGGGAGATGAGCAGTTCTTC; cdr3_aa: CASSQLAGDEQFF
j_call: TRBJ2-3; clone_size: many; d_call: TRBD2; cdr3_length: 15; v_call: TRBV12-3/TRBV12-4; cdr3_nt: TGTGCCAGCAGCGGACTAGCGGGAGGGCCAGATACGCAGTATTTT; cdr3_aa: CASSGLAGGPDTQYF
j_call: TRBJ2-1; clone_size: few; d_call: TRBD2; cdr3_length: 15; v_call: TRBV7-9; cdr3_nt: TGTGCCAGCAGCGACGGACTAGTCCCCTACAATGAGCAGTTCTTC; cdr3_aa: CASSDGLVPYNEQFF